This T cell receptor beta chain was profiled in a study of blood T cell repertoires in COVID-19. Study background: Both acute and convalescent COVID-19 samples were obtained from the United States, Italy and Spain. T cells, B-cell-depleted T cells, or PBMCs supplied cDNA or gDNA.

The CDR3 is 12 residues long. V gave up 5 bases and J gave up 8 bases, with 12 bases separating them. The germline CDR1 and CDR2 sequences are SQVTM and ANQGSEA. Clones were read by immunoSEQ multiplex PCR, and TCRdb kept only the in-frame ones, dropping some. The sample lists around 37,000 clones, around 70% occurring once. Material: peripheral blood. J is TRBJ1-4 and V is TRBV29-1; D gene uncertain. The TCR originated in a man in his 70s with COVID-19, enrolled during active disease. The CDR3 loop reads CSVRQAGEKLFF. The CDR3, as DNA: TGCAGCGTTCGTCAGGCGGGAGAAAAACTGTTTTTT.